There are a few counts of the clone carrying this T cell receptor beta chain. Constant-segment primers served in 5'RACE that generated TCR alpha and TCR beta cDNA libraries bearing sample barcodes and UMIs. Each CDR3 protein is one row after TCRdb ran MiXCR on the 5' RACE reads. The sample includes about 27,000 distinct CDR3 sequences, more than 15% of them seen just once. This entry is derived from a study of T-cell memory formation after mild COVID-19. Germline CDR1 is SGHVS and CDR2 is FNYEAQ. The CDR3 is 13 amino acids. With 0 bases removed from V and 6 bases from J, the gap between germline ends came to 6 bases.

This TCR was recovered from an adult who had mild COVID-19 (a few samples of this study predate the infection). Cell type and time point are not known. Sequencing input: PBMCs or a T cell subset sorted from them (not recorded which). The chain has TRBV7-6 and TRBJ1-5, with D uncertain. The CDR3 coding sequence is TGTGCCAGCAGCTTAGCCCCAGGTCAGCCCCAGCATTTT. Protein product: CASSLAPGQPQHF.